What follows are 29 T cell receptor beta chains derived from one specimen sequenced in a study of T cell changes during pregnancy in multiple sclerosis. The repertoire was sequenced with immunoSEQ multiplex PCR; TCRdb's copy has only in-frame clones and lacks some. The sample consists of 79,000 or so clones, 85% to 95% of them appearing once. The input for sequencing was peripheral blood, taken in the first trimester of pregnancy. These receptors originate from a female donor in good health, enrolled as a control in a pregnancy study.

This rearrangement joins TRBV9 to TRBJ1-5; 9 bases fit TRBD1. This CDR3 has 14 amino acids. The junction had 2 bases not matched to a gene; V was cut back by 0 bases and J by 7 bases. Germline CDR1 and CDR2: SGDLS and YYNGEE. CDR3 DNA sequence: TGTGCCAGCAGCGTAGAGGGACAGGGCCAGCCCCAGCATTTT. Residues: CASSVEGQGQPQHF.

V usage is TRBV7-2 and J usage is TRBJ2-5; D is perhaps TRBD2 (5 bases). The ends were cut back, 7 bases at V and 5 bases at J, with 20 bases in the middle. CDR3 length equals 15 residues. Germline CDR1 and CDR2: SGHTA and FQGNSA. The CDR3 coding sequence is TGTGCCAGCACCTCGAGTCGGACTCAAGTCGAGACCCAGTACTTC. Its protein is CASTSSRTQVETQYF.

The gene calls are TRBV4-3 and TRBJ2-2; no clear D gene. The CDR3 contains 18 residues. Per germline, CDR1 LGHNA and CDR2 YSLEER. Trimming shortened V by 1 base and J by 0 bases, and 15 bases separated the two germline ends. CDR3 sequence (DNA): TGCGCCAGCAGCCAAGTAGCTCCGACCCCGCCGAACACCGGGGAGCTGTTTTTT. Amino acids: CASSQVAPTPPNTGELFF.

The chain recombines TRBV11-2 with TRBJ1-2; D is undetermined. The V gene lost 0 bases and the J gene lost 0 bases, with 5 bases spanning the gap. This CDR3 has 14 amino acids. The V gene's germline CDR1 is SGHAT and CDR2 FQNNGV. The CDR3: CASSLELANYGYTF. The CDR3 nucleotides read TGTGCCAGCAGCTTAGAGCTAGCTAACTATGGCTACACCTTC.

V usage is TRBV6-1 and J usage is TRBJ1-2; D may be TRBD1 (6 bases). Trimming left V 3 bases short and J 4 bases short, with 6 bases between. Germline CDR1 and CDR2: MNHNS and SASEGT. This CDR3 region has 12 residues. The CDR3 bases are TGTGCCAGCAGTGACAGGGGCTATGGCTACACCTTC. Encoded protein: CASSDRGYGYTF.

The rearrangement joins TRBV25-1 to TRBJ1-2; D is uncertain. This CDR3 is built from 14 residues. V lost 3 bases to trimming and J lost 2 bases, with 10 bases between them. Germline CDR1 and CDR2: MGHDK and SYGVNS. CDR3 DNA sequence: TGTGCCAGCAGTGATTCGCGGAAAAACTATGGCTACACCTTC. Translation: CASSDSRKNYGYTF.

The chain combines TRBV9 with TRBJ1-2; TRBD1 might be the D (5 bases). Germline assignment: CDR1 SGDLS and CDR2 YYNGEE. The CDR3 extends over 12 amino acids. The V end was cut by 7 bases, the J end by 0 bases, with 7 bases between. CDR3 sequence: CASGGANYGYTF. In DNA form, the CDR3 reads TGTGCCAGCGGGGGGGCTAACTATGGCTACACCTTC.

The gene calls are TRBV7-6 and TRBJ2-7, with D unclear. The CDR3 is made up of 14 amino acids. The ends were cut back, 2 bases at V and 3 bases at J, with 11 bases in the middle. CDR1 and CDR2 (germline): SGHVS, FNYEAQ. The CDR3 DNA reads TGTGCCAGCAGCTTAAACCCCACGGGCTACGAGCAGTACTTC. Translated: CASSLNPTGYEQYF. Combining the CDR3 with reference TRBV7-6 and TRBJ2-7 gives the whole variable domain GAGVSQSPRYKVTKRGQDVALRCDPISGHVSLYWYRQALGQGPEFLTYFNYEAQQDKSGLPNDRFSAERPEGSISTLTIQRTEQRDSAMYRCASSLNPTGYEQYFGPGTRLTVT.

The chain has TRBV7-9 and TRBJ1-2, with TRBD1 matching 7 bases. Germline V CDR1 and CDR2: SEHNR, FQNEAQ (reference sequence). V trimming: 5 bases; J trimming: 4 bases; junction bases outside the gene matches: 4. This CDR3 is 13 amino acids long. The CDR3 loop reads CASSNRDSYGYTF. The CDR3 nucleotides read TGTGCCAGCAGCAACCGGGACAGCTATGGCTACACCTTC.

The chain recombines TRBV4-3 with TRBJ2-7; D is possibly TRBD2 (6 bases). Germline loops: CDR1 LGHNA, CDR2 YSLEER. This CDR3 spans 14 amino acids. Trimming stripped 1 base from V and 1 base from J, with 8 bases between. CDR3 sequence: CASSQGGGSYEQYF. CDR3 bases: TGCGCCAGCAGCCAAGGTGGGGGGTCCTACGAGCAGTACTTC.

This chain connects TRBV4-3 to TRBJ1-4; D possibly corresponds to TRBD1 (5 bases). With 4 bases removed from V and 8 bases from J, the gap between germline ends came to 23 bases. CDR1 LGHNA and CDR2 YSLEER come from the germline V gene. The CDR3 spans 17 residues. CDR3 sequence: CASSPTAGQAVGEKLFF. DNA of the CDR3: TGCGCCAGCAGCCCTACAGCGGGGCAGGCCGTGGGGGAAAAACTGTTTTTT.

This chain connects TRBV5-5 to TRBJ2-3; TRBD1 matches at 8 bases. CDR1 is SGHKS and CDR2 is YYEKEE in the germline V gene (reference sequence). The trim removed 4 bases at V and 4 bases at J, leaving 8 bases unmatched. The CDR3 covers 15 residues. For the CDR3, the DNA is TGTGCCAGCAGCCTGGACAGGGAGTACCCAGATACGCAGTATTTT. It codes for CASSLDREYPDTQYF.

In this sample, this clone turned up a few times. The chain is built from TRBV14 and TRBJ2-6; D gene ambiguous. V was pared by 1 base and J by 1 base, with 14 bases between. Germline V lookup: CDR1 SGHDN, CDR2 FVKESK. The CDR3 totals 18 residues. The CDR3 DNA follows: TGTGCCAGCAGCCAAGCAATACTTCCCACGTCTGGGGCCAACGTCCTGACTTTC. Translated: CASSQAILPTSGANVLTF.

This chain links TRBV7-8 with TRBJ2-7; D is ambiguous. Germline CDR1 and CDR2: SGHVS and FQNEAQ. Trimming stripped 4 bases from V and 0 bases from J, with 13 bases between. The CDR3 is 15 amino acids. This CDR3 is CASSSYHDTSYEQYF. Here the CDR3 DNA reads TGTGCCAGCAGCTCTTACCACGACACCTCCTACGAGCAGTACTTC.

V gene TRBV5-4 combines with J gene TRBJ2-7; possibly TRBD2 for D (6 bases). The germline V and J ends were trimmed by 3 bases and 2 bases, with 12 bases remaining between them. The CDR3 extends over 14 amino acids. Germline loops: CDR1 SGHNT, CDR2 YYREEE (reference sequence). The CDR3 DNA reads TGTGCCAGCAGCTCCCGACTAGTCACCTACGAGCAGTACTTC. Its protein is CASSSRLVTYEQYF.

The chain joins TRBV19 to TRBJ2-2; D might be TRBD2 (5 bases). Germline assignment: CDR1 LNHDA and CDR2 SQIVND (reference sequence). This CDR3 has 15 amino acids. V lost 5 bases and J lost 5, with 15 bases in between. In nucleotides, the CDR3 is TGTGCCAGTAGTTTTCACTCCCCGGGGACCGGGGAGCTGTTTTTT. It encodes CASSFHSPGTGELFF.

The chain combines TRBV2 with TRBJ1-2; tentatively, D is TRBD1 (6 bases). Germline lookup yields CDR1 SNHLY and CDR2 FYNNEI. CDR3 length: 14 amino acids. Trimming cost V 3 bases and J 2 bases, with 10 bases left between them. The CDR3 loop is CASSDQTGNYGYTF. Here the CDR3 DNA reads TGTGCCAGCAGTGACCAGACAGGAAACTATGGCTACACCTTC.

This CDR3 reads CASSQGGGTYNEQFF. The CDR3 DNA sequence: TGTGCCAGCAGCCAAGGAGGGGGCACTTACAATGAGCAGTTCTTC. The V gene is TRBV4-2, the J gene TRBJ2-1; 7 positions agree with TRBD1. The CDR3 consists of 15 residues. Trimming took 1 base from V and 4 from J; bases not matched to a gene: 4. The V gene's germline CDR1 is LGHNA and CDR2 YNFKEQ.

The rearrangement uses TRBV6-1 and TRBJ1-2, with D perhaps matching TRBD1 (5 bases). Germline V CDR1 and CDR2: MNHNS, SASEGT. With 2 bases removed from V and 8 bases from J, the gap between germline ends came to 15 bases. The CDR3 length is 14 residues. As DNA, the CDR3 is TGTGCCAGCAGTGAAACCCTATCCTCAGGGGGCTACACCTTC. Protein sequence: CASSETLSSGGYTF.

The V call is TRBV4-3, the J call TRBJ1-2; D not certain. CDR3 size: 13 residues. Looked up from germline, CDR1 is LGHNA and CDR2 is YSLEER. With 0 bases removed from V and 8 bases from J, the gap between germline ends came to 10 bases. The CDR3 nucleotides are TGCGCCAGCAGCCAAGAGTCCTTCGGGGGCTACACCTTC. Its protein is CASSQESFGGYTF.

V and J are TRBV4-3 and TRBJ1-6, with D perhaps TRBD1 (5 bases). The CDR3 is 18 amino acids. Germline lookup yields CDR1 LGHNA and CDR2 YSLEER. V was shortened by 1 base and J by 0 bases, with 13 bases between the two germline ends. The CDR3 here is CASSQVTGSLSYNSPLHF. CDR3 sequence (DNA): TGCGCCAGCAGCCAAGTCACAGGCTCTCTCTCCTATAATTCACCCCTCCACTTT.

This chain links TRBV5-4 with TRBJ2-2; TRBD2 might be the D (7 bases). Germline V gene data show CDR1 as SGHNT and CDR2 as YYREEE (reference sequence). CDR3 length equals 16 residues. Trimming removed 2 bases at V and 3 bases at J, with 14 bases between. This CDR3 is CASSFGGRGHTGELFF. CDR3 bases: TGTGCCAGCAGCTTCGGGGGGCGGGGGCACACCGGGGAGCTGTTTTTT. The variable domain in full, completed from reference TRBV5-4 and TRBJ2-2, reads ETGVTQSPTHLIKTRGQQVTLRCSSQSGHNTVSWYQQALGQGPQFIFQYYREEENGRGNFPPRFSGLQFPNYSSELNVNALELDDSALYLCASSFGGRGHTGELFFGEGSRLTVL.

The chain links TRBV4-1 to TRBJ2-3; TRBD2 aligns across 8 bases. The CDR3 has 16 residues. Germline assignment: CDR1 MGHRA and CDR2 YSYEKL. With 4 bases clipped from V and 0 bases from J, the junction kept 6 bases outside the gene matches. CDR3 DNA sequence: TGCGCCAGCAGCCTCGGGGGGGCCTCAAGCACAGATACGCAGTATTTT. It codes for CASSLGGASSTDTQYF.

The chain combines TRBV28 with TRBJ1-2; D ambiguous. V dropped 8 bases and J dropped 7 bases, with 20 bases sitting between them. The CDR3 contains 14 residues. Germline lookup yields CDR1 MDHEN and CDR2 SYDVKM. CDR3 residues: CASCLDTRRGGYTF. CDR3 in DNA: TGTGCCAGCTGTCTTGATACAAGGCGGGGTGGCTACACCTTC.

V is TRBV19 and J is TRBJ2-3, with 8 bases identical to TRBD2. Germline lookup yields CDR1 LNHDA and CDR2 SQIVND (reference sequence). With V trimmed by 7 bases and J by 4 bases, 10 bases remained unmatched. This CDR3 has 15 residues. The CDR3, as DNA: TGTGCCAGTAAGGATGAACGGGGGGGCTCAGATACGCAGTATTTT. Translating it yields CASKDERGGSDTQYF.

The chain carries TRBV29-1 and TRBJ1-2; no clear D. The CDR3 sequence is 13 residues long. CDR1 SQVTM and CDR2 ANQGSEA come from the germline V gene. V lost 6 bases to trimming and J lost 4 bases, with 15 bases between them. The CDR3 DNA reads as TGCAGCGTAAAGTCATTTGAGAGCTATGGCTACACCTTC. The encoded protein is CSVKSFESYGYTF.

The rearrangement links TRBV5-4 to TRBJ2-3, with TRBD1 as a possible D gene (7 bases). Germline V gives CDR1 SGHNT, CDR2 YYREEE (reference sequence). V was cut by 2 bases and J by 6 bases, with 19 bases left in between. The CDR3 totals 16 residues. The CDR3 protein is CASSLPRDSTSDTQYF. In DNA form, the CDR3 reads TGTGCCAGCAGCTTACCGCGGGACAGCACAAGCGATACGCAGTATTTT.

CDR3 region: CASSERTSQPQHF. The CDR3 nucleotides are TGTGCCAGCAGTGAGAGGACAAGTCAGCCCCAGCATTTT. This chain uses TRBV25-1 with TRBJ1-5; tentatively, D is TRBD1 (5 bases). The CDR3 consists of 13 residues. Per the germline V gene, CDR1 is MGHDK and CDR2 is SYGVNS. Between the trimmed V and J ends, which lost 3 bases and 6 bases, there was a span of 9 bases.

This clone was seen a single time. The rearrangement links TRBV6-5 to TRBJ1-1; D call uncertain. Germline-derived CDR1 and CDR2 are MNHEY and SVGAGI. CDR3 size: 15 residues. V lost 6 bases and J 0 bases, leaving 14 bases between the germline ends. The CDR3 nucleotides are TGTGCCAGCAGGGCCGGGGTCCCTATGAACACTGAAGCTTTCTTT. Encoded protein: CASRAGVPMNTEAFF.